The 32 T cell receptor beta chains reported below all come from one sample, sequenced in a study of regulatory T cells in long-lasting Graves disease. As to time point: persistent/refractory GD, antithyroid drugs over 5 years with positive TRAb. There was RNA extracted from PBMCs, and the TCR library was made from it. With iRepertoire HTBI primers and Arm-PCR of CDR3 regions, TCR beta libraries were built. A single record per CDR3 protein comes from TCRdb applying MiXCR to the multiplex PCR reads. The table includes over 250,000 distinct CDR3 sequences, 22% detected once. Specimen: peripheral blood mononuclear cells (PBMCs), collected when the disease was refractory, from a patient treated with antithyroid drugs. These receptors were obtained from a female donor with Graves disease.

The chain couples TRBV6-2 or TRBV6-3 to TRBJ2-7, with D perhaps matching TRBD2 (7 bases). The germline gives CDR1 MNHEY, CDR2 SVGEGT. This CDR3 has 15 residues. V was shortened by 9 bases and J by 0 bases, with 18 bases between the two germline ends. The CDR3 is CARGWRGPNSYEQYF. The CDR3 nucleotides are TGTGCCAGAGGCTGGCGGGGGCCGAACTCCTACGAGCAGTACTTC.

The chain has TRBV6-5 and TRBJ1-6; the D gene is possibly TRBD1 (6 bases). In germline, CDR1 is MNHEY, CDR2 SVGAGI. This CDR3 has 19 amino acids. Between the trimmed V and J ends, which lost 0 bases and 0 bases, there was a span of 15 bases. The DNA for the CDR3 is TGTGCCAGCAGTTACTCGACTGGGACAAGCAACTCCTATAATTCACCCCTCCACTTT. Its translation: CASSYSTGTSNSYNSPLHF.

This sequence joins TRBV13 and TRBJ1-1; D remains ambiguous. This CDR3 region has 11 residues. V was shortened by 4 bases and J by 7 bases, with 7 bases between the two germline ends. From germline, CDR1 is PRHDT and CDR2 FYEKMQ (reference sequence). The CDR3 loop reads CASSWEDEAFF. In nucleotides, the CDR3 is TGTGCCAGCAGCTGGGAGGATGAAGCTTTCTTT.

This clonotype was detected ten times or more. This chain joins TRBV6-2 or TRBV6-3 and TRBJ2-7; D unresolved. V lost 3 bases to trimming and J lost 2 bases, with 8 bases between them. CDR1 and CDR2 from the germline V gene are MNHEY and SVGEGT. This CDR3 has 13 amino acids. The CDR3: CASSYVSTYEQYF. CDR3 sequence (DNA): TGTGCCAGCAGTTATGTGTCCACCTACGAGCAGTACTTC.

This clonotype was counted ten times or more. This chain joins TRBV24-1 and TRBJ1-5, with D uncertain. V dropped 0 bases and J dropped 4 bases, with 0 bases sitting between them. Germline CDR1 reads KGHDR; CDR2 reads SFDVKD. The CDR3 sequence is 12 residues long. The CDR3 region is CATSDLNQPQHF. The DNA of the CDR3 is TGTGCCACCAGTGATTTGAATCAGCCCCAGCATTTT.

This chain connects TRBV14 to TRBJ1-2, with a tentative D call TRBD1 (6 bases). V was shortened by 8 bases and J by 4 bases, with 17 bases between the two germline ends. Germline CDR1 and CDR2: SGHDN and FVKESK. The CDR3 is 14 residues long. The CDR3: CASGPTGQPYGYTF. Here the CDR3 DNA reads TGTGCCAGCGGCCCAACGGGACAACCCTATGGCTACACCTTC.

This clonotype was found many times. This chain uses TRBV5-6 with TRBJ1-2, with D uncertain. The germline gives CDR1 SGHDT, CDR2 YYEEEE. The CDR3 loop spans 13 amino acids. V was cut by 0 bases and J by 8 bases, with 11 bases left in between. The CDR3 protein is CASSLEDLGGYTF. The CDR3 region has the DNA TGTGCCAGCAGCTTGGAAGACTTGGGGGGCTACACCTTC.

This clonotype appeared a few times. The rearrangement links TRBV3-1 to TRBJ2-1; the D gene is possibly TRBD1 (6 bases). The CDR3 is 14 residues long. V was clipped by 0 bases and J by 7 bases, with 10 bases between them. Germline loops: CDR1 LGHDT, CDR2 YNNKEL (reference sequence). The CDR3 region is CASSQDGQLNEQFF. In DNA, the CDR3 is TGTGCCAGCAGCCAAGACGGACAGTTAAATGAGCAGTTCTTC.

In the case of this clonotype: A much larger clone differs from this one at a single base, so this may be a read error. The chain is built from TRBV14 and TRBJ1-2, with a tentative D call TRBD1 (6 bases). Between the trimmed V and J ends, which lost 3 bases and 6 bases, there was a span of 8 bases. The CDR3 spans 12 residues. Germline V gene data show CDR1 as SGHDN and CDR2 as FVKESK. CDR3 amino acids: CASSHTGNGYTF. The CDR3, as DNA: TGTGCCAGCAGCCACACAGGGAATGGCTACACCTTC.

Many counts were recorded for this clonotype. The chain has TRBV20-1 and TRBJ2-7; no definite D call. Germline-derived CDR1 and CDR2 are DFQATT and SNEGSKA (reference sequence). This CDR3 is built from 13 residues. The V end lost 3 bases, the J end lost 2 bases, and 11 bases lay between the germline ends. The CDR3 nucleotides are TGCAGTGCTAGGCAGCCAGGAACCTACGAGCAGTACTTC. Translation gives CSARQPGTYEQYF.

This clonotype was detected ten times or more. This chain uses TRBV7-3 with TRBJ1-2, with D possibly TRBD1 on 5 matching bases. V lost 5 bases and J lost 7, with 20 bases in between. Germline CDR1 is SGHTA and CDR2 is FQGTGA. The CDR3 totals 15 residues. Here the CDR3 reads CASSTEWGNSVGYTF. In DNA, the CDR3 is TGTGCCAGCAGCACCGAGTGGGGGAACTCCGTTGGCTACACCTTC.

The chain recombines TRBV7-2 with TRBJ2-7; 7 nucleotides agree with TRBD1. Germline loops: CDR1 SGHTA, CDR2 FQGNSA. This CDR3 has 15 residues. The junction had 7 bases not matched to a gene; V was cut back by 5 bases and J by 0 bases. CDR3: CASSNTGESSYEQYF. The CDR3 DNA follows: TGTGCCAGCAGCAATACAGGGGAGAGCTCCTACGAGCAGTACTTC.

The genes are TRBV4-1 and TRBJ2-7; D unclear. Looked up from germline, CDR1 is MGHRA and CDR2 is YSYEKL. V lost 0 bases to trimming and J lost 5 bases, with 8 bases between them. The CDR3 length is 13 residues. The CDR3: CASSQDRANEQYF. In DNA, the CDR3 is TGCGCCAGCAGCCAAGATAGGGCTAACGAGCAGTACTTC.

This chain links TRBV20-1 with TRBJ2-7; D is unclear. Germline CDR1 is DFQATT and CDR2 is SNEGSKA (reference sequence). The V end lost 2 bases, the J end lost 1 base, and 6 bases lay between the germline ends. The CDR3 spans 12 residues. The CDR3 protein is CSARSASYEQYF. In DNA, the CDR3 is TGCAGTGCTAGATCAGCATCCTACGAGCAGTACTTC.

A note on this clonotype: Just one base apart from a much larger clone, this may be a read error. The chain's CDR3 is CASSLVRTGERERYF. The CDR3 DNA reads as TGTGCCAGCAGCTTAGTGAGGACAGGGGAGCGGGAGCGGTACTTC. V usage is TRBV11-2 and J usage is TRBJ2-7, with D possibly TRBD1 on 9 matching bases. The CDR3 is 15 amino acids. From germline, CDR1 is SGHAT and CDR2 FQNNGV.

This clonotype was recorded at least ten times. The chain combines TRBV28 with TRBJ1-1; tentatively, D is TRBD1 (5 bases). V shed 6 bases and J shed 5 bases, with 10 bases lying between them. The germline V gene has CDR1 MDHEN and CDR2 SYDVKM. The CDR3 sequence is 12 residues long. Written as DNA, the CDR3 is TGTGCCAGCAGAGGGGTTGGTACTGAAGCTTTCTTT. This codes for CASRGVGTEAFF.

This sequence joins TRBV11-3 and TRBJ2-1; D is uncertain. Germline V lookup: CDR1 SGHNT, CDR2 YENEEA. This CDR3 has 11 amino acids. V lost 4 bases, J lost 8 bases, and 6 bases lay in between. CDR3 nucleotides: TGTGCCAGCAGCTCCACGGATGAGCAGTTCTTC. It yields the protein CASSSTDEQFF.

V and J are TRBV16 and TRBJ2-3, with D perhaps TRBD1 or TRBD2 (5 bases each). CDR3 length equals 14 residues. Deletions cut 5 bases from V and 2 bases from J, with 11 bases between. Germline lookup yields CDR1 KGHSY and CDR2 FQNENV. The CDR3 loop is CASSWGTPTDTQYF. As DNA, the CDR3 is TGTGCCAGCAGCTGGGGGACCCCCACAGATACGCAGTATTTT.

This clonotype was counted between two and nine times. This chain uses TRBV6-9 with TRBJ2-5; possibly TRBD1 for D (6 bases). Trimming removed 3 bases from V and 5 bases from J, with 13 bases in between. The CDR3 is made up of 14 amino acids. CDR1 and CDR2 (germline): MNHGY, SVAAGI. DNA for the CDR3: TGTGCCAGCAGTTACTTGGGGGCGCGGGAGACCCAGTACTTC. Protein: CASSYLGARETQYF.

This clonotype was seen many times. J is TRBJ2-7 and V is TRBV28; unclear D gene. V lost 7 bases and J 2 bases, leaving 15 bases between the germline ends. This CDR3 contains 14 residues. The germline V gene has CDR1 MDHEN and CDR2 SYDVKM. This chain's CDR3 is CASTTLNEPYEQYF. DNA of the CDR3: TGTGCCAGCACAACACTAAACGAGCCCTACGAGCAGTACTTC.

The V and J genes are TRBV5-1 and TRBJ1-3; D is ambiguous. The CDR3 consists of 14 residues. Looked up from germline, CDR1 is SGHRS and CDR2 is YFSETQ. V dropped 0 bases and J dropped 4 bases, with 8 bases sitting between them. The CDR3 region has the DNA TGCGCCAGCAGCTTGGCCGACCCAGGAAACACCATATATTTT. Encoded protein: CASSLADPGNTIYF. The full variable domain, its missing parts supplied by reference TRBV5-1 and TRBJ1-3, is KAGVTQTPRYLIKTRGQQVTLSCSPISGHRSVSWYQQTPGQGLQFLFEYFSETQRNKGNFPGRFSGRQFSNSRSEMNVSTLELGDSALYLCASSLADPGNTIYFGEGSWLTVV.

This clonotype was recorded at least ten times. V and J are TRBV6-1 and TRBJ1-2, with D unresolved. Trimming took off 5 bases at V and 7 bases at J, with 14 bases between the two ends. The CDR3 length is 13 residues. Germline assignment: CDR1 MNHNS and CDR2 SASEGT. Written as DNA, the CDR3 is TGTGCCAGCAGTCGAGGACGGTTGGGTGGCTACACCTTC. Protein sequence: CASSRGRLGGYTF.

The chain is built from TRBV3-1 and TRBJ2-2; TRBD2 matches at 7 bases. Losses at the gene ends were 1 base for V and 5 bases for J; bases not matched to a gene: 4. Germline V CDR1 and CDR2: LGHDT, YNNKEL (reference sequence). The CDR3 spans 15 residues. The CDR3 DNA reads as TGTGCCAGCAGCCAAGTCGGCGGGAGAACCGGGGAGCTGTTTTTT. Its protein product is CASSQVGGRTGELFF.

A few counts support this clonotype. The chain combines TRBV6-2 or TRBV6-3 with TRBJ2-7, with D perhaps matching TRBD1 (6 bases). The CDR3 consists of 15 residues. V was clipped by 0 bases and J by 3 bases, with 12 bases between them. Germline CDR1 reads MNHEY; CDR2 reads SVGEGT. CDR3 amino acids: CASSYSQGSDYEQYF. The CDR3 DNA reads TGTGCCAGCAGTTACTCGCAGGGGTCCGACTACGAGCAGTACTTC.

This clonotype was detected many times. The V gene is TRBV6-2 or TRBV6-3, the J gene TRBJ2-7, with D unclear. V lost 4 bases, J lost 3 bases, and 13 bases lay in between. The CDR3 totals 14 residues. The germline V gene has CDR1 MNHEY and CDR2 SVGEGT. This chain's CDR3 is CASSFLPRYYEQYF. CDR3 DNA sequence: TGTGCCAGCAGTTTCCTTCCTAGATACTACGAGCAGTACTTC.

A few counts support this clonotype. The J gene is TRBJ2-7, the V gene TRBV5-1; the D gene is possibly TRBD2 (5 bases). V lost 6 bases to trimming and J lost 0 bases, with 13 bases between them. The germline V gene encodes CDR1 SGHRS and CDR2 YFSETQ. The CDR3 has 14 residues. The CDR3 DNA reads TGCGCCAGCAAGGCGGACTCAAGCTCCTACGAGCAGTACTTC. This sequence encodes CASKADSSSYEQYF.

The genes are TRBV6-2 or TRBV6-3 and TRBJ1-5; D unresolved. This CDR3 has 14 amino acids. V dropped 5 bases and J dropped 0 bases, with 8 bases sitting between them. Germline assignment: CDR1 MNHEY and CDR2 SVGEGT. The CDR3, as DNA: TGTGCCAGCAGTGTTGTTTATAGCAATCAGCCCCAGCATTTT. Amino acid sequence: CASSVVYSNQPQHF.

J is TRBJ1-6 and V is TRBV18; no reliable D call. There are 16 residues in the CDR3. V was cut by 5 bases and J by 7 bases, with 18 bases left in between. Germline CDR1 KGHSH, CDR2 LQKENI. The chain's CDR3 is CASSRTGTTGNSPLHF. The CDR3 DNA reads as TGTGCCAGCTCAAGAACGGGCACGACTGGCAATTCACCCCTCCACTTT.

In this sample, this clonotype turned up a few times. The gene calls are TRBV24-1 and TRBJ2-7; 7 bases align to TRBD1. CDR3 length equals 13 residues. From germline, CDR1 is KGHDR and CDR2 SFDVKD. The junction had 5 bases not matched to a gene; V was cut back by 6 bases and J by 4 bases. The CDR3 protein is CATSLGTAYEQYF. The CDR3 DNA follows: TGTGCCACCAGTCTTGGGACAGCTTACGAGCAGTACTTC.

This clonotype has a count of ten or more. J is TRBJ2-7 and V is TRBV20-1; D is perhaps TRBD2 (5 bases). The CDR3 has 13 amino acids. Trimming stripped 0 bases from V and 7 bases from J, with 13 bases between. In germline, CDR1 is DFQATT, CDR2 SNEGSKA (reference sequence). The CDR3 reads CSARDEGVGEQYF. The CDR3 bases are TGCAGTGCTAGAGATGAGGGAGTGGGGGAGCAGTACTTC.

The chain recombines TRBV7-6 with TRBJ1-1; D perhaps matches TRBD1 (6 bases). The CDR3 runs 14 residues. CDR1 and CDR2 (germline): SGHVS, FNYEAQ. V lost 1 base and J lost 7, with 13 bases in between. This chain's CDR3 is CASSLVPDSFEAFF. CDR3 nucleotides: TGTGCCAGCAGCTTAGTCCCGGACAGCTTTGAAGCTTTCTTT.

This rearrangement joins TRBV10-3 to TRBJ2-7, with D perhaps being TRBD1 or TRBD2 (6 bases each). The ends were cut back, 3 bases at V and 5 bases at J, with 17 bases in the middle. Germline lookup yields CDR1 ENHRY and CDR2 SYGVKD. The CDR3 loop spans 15 amino acids. The CDR3 region is CAISEPPRGRDEQYF. The CDR3 DNA reads TGTGCCATCAGTGAACCCCCCCGGGGGCGGGACGAGCAGTACTTC.